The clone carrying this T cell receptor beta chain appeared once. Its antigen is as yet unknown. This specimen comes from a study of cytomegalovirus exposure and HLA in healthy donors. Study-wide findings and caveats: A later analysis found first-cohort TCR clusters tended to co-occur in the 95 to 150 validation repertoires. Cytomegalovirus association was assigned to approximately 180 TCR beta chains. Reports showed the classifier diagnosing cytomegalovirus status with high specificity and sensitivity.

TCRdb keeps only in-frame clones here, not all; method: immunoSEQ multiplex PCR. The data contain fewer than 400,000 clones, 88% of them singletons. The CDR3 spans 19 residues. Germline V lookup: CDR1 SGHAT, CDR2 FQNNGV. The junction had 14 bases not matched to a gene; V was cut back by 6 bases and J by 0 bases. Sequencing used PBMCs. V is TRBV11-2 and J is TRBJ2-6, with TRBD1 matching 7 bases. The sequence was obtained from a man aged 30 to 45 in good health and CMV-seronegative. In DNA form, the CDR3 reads TGTGCCAGCAGTCGAACTGCCGGGACAGCGAGCTCTGGGGCCAACGTCCTGACTTTC. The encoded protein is CASSRTAGTASSGANVLTF.